This TCR beta chain is drawn from a study of cytomegalovirus exposure and HLA in healthy donors. Study-wide results and limits: V segments that were indistinguishable, TRBV6-2 and TRBV6-3 among them, were omitted from analysis. Relative to the roughly 690-donor mean, N-insertions were reportedly fewer in an Asian-associated ancestry cluster in a later analysis.

Points on this clone: Its antigen is not known.

PCR amplification relied on 60 Vbeta primers (plus 13 Jbeta primers). Here immunoSEQ multiplex PCR was the method, and the copy in TCRdb shows in-frame clones only, minus some. The sample has some 150,000 clones, about 71% seen once; the top ten hold 2.8%. CDR3 length: 17 residues. CDR1 and CDR2 (germline): SEHNR, FQNEAQ (reference sequence). With 1 base removed from V and 4 bases from J, the gap between germline ends came to 17 bases. The sequencing sample was made of PBMCs. The receptor's source is a woman aged 30 to 39 in good health and CMV-seronegative. The chain carries TRBV7-9 and TRBJ2-1; TRBD1 might be the D (5 bases). The CDR3 is CASSLEPRVSMYNEQFF. The CDR3 bases are TGTGCCAGCAGCTTAGAACCCAGGGTATCAATGTACAATGAGCAGTTCTTC. The variable domain in full, completed from reference TRBV7-9 and TRBJ2-1, reads DTGVSQNPRHKITKRGQNVTFRCDPISEHNRLYWYRQTLGQGPEFLTYFQNEAQLEKSRLLSDRFSAERPKGSFSTLEIQRTEQGDSAMYLCASSLEPRVSMYNEQFFGPGTRLTVL.